Listed below are T cell receptor beta chains from one sample, sequenced in a study of CD8 T cells in ankylosing spondylitis. TCRdb analysed the 5' RACE reads with MiXCR anew, one entry per CDR3 protein. The profile covers some 840,000 distinct CDR3 sequences, with around 11% appearing a single time and about 0.5% taken by the ten largest. The sample comprised blood, either unsorted or a sorted T cell fraction (not recorded which). The receptors stem from a male donor with ankylosing spondylitis. Each CDR3 is given with its conserved first and last residue. Each record gives: D gene, J gene, clone size, V gene, CDR3 length, CDR3 protein, CDR3 DNA. The D gene is left open where the match is weak. A row's size may be missing; if present it is once, few, many or a size class.

>-|TRBJ2-5|-|TRBV6-5|13
CASSWYYQETQYF
TGTGCCAGCAGTTGGTACTATCAAGAGACCCAGTACTTC
>-|TRBJ1-1|many|TRBV20-1|15
CSARDGRQVNTEAFF
TGCAGTGCTAGAGATGGGAGACAGGTTAACACTGAAGCTTTCTTT
>TRBD2|TRBJ2-5|-|TRBV20-1|15
CSARTPGGVPETQYF
TGCAGTGCTAGAACGCCGGGGGGGGTTCCAGAGACCCAGTACTTC
>-|TRBJ2-3|many|TRBV20-1|13
CSARVHGTDTQYF
TGCAGTGCTAGAGTTCACGGCACAGATACGCAGTATTTT
>TRBD2|TRBJ2-7|few|TRBV20-1|13
CSAKPGLAYEQYF
TGCAGTGCTAAGCCCGGACTAGCTTACGAGCAGTACTTC
>-|TRBJ1-2|many|TRBV20-1|13
CSASDPALGGYTF
TGCAGTGCTAGTGATCCAGCCCTTGGTGGCTACACCTTC
>-|TRBJ1-5|many|TRBV20-1|13
CSGGVARDQPQHF
TGCAGTGGAGGGGTCGCCCGGGATCAGCCCCAGCATTTT
>TRBD2|TRBJ2-1|few|TRBV18|17
CASSPKGTSGGDNEQFF
TGTGCCAGCTCACCGAAAGGGACTAGCGGGGGGGACAATGAGCAGTTCTTC
>TRBD1|TRBJ1-4|few|TRBV20-1|14
CSALTGQDGGKLFF
TGCAGTGCTCTTACCGGACAGGACGGGGGAAAACTGTTTTTT
>TRBD2|TRBJ2-7|-|TRBV6-6|11
CASSSREGQYF
TGTGCCAGCAGTTCCAGGGAGGGGCAGTACTTC
>TRBD1|TRBJ1-2|-|TRBV18|13
CASSPWQGVGYTF
TGTGCCAGCTCACCATGGCAGGGGGTTGGCTACACCTTC
>-|TRBJ1-3|few|TRBV6-5|16
CASSYSGGNSGNTIYF
TGTGCCAGCAGTTACTCAGGAGGGAACTCTGGAAACACCATATATTTT
>-|TRBJ2-4|many|TRBV7-9|13
CASSLDSQNIQYF
TGTGCCAGCAGCTTAGACTCCCAAAACATTCAGTACTTC
>-|TRBJ2-7|-|TRBV5-8|13
CASSSPGLPLLYF
TGTGCCAGCAGTTCTCCGGGACTCCCGTTGTTGTACTTC
>-|TRBJ2-5|few|TRBV29-1|13
CSVRGWDGETQYF
TGCAGCGTTCGTGGGTGGGATGGGGAGACCCAGTACTTC
>TRBD1|TRBJ1-4|many|TRBV29-1|13
CSVRTGKNEKLFF
TGCAGCGTCAGGACAGGGAAGAATGAAAAACTGTTTTTT
>-|TRBJ2-4|many|TRBV7-2|14
CASSQRIAKNIQYF
TGTGCCAGCAGCCAGAGGATAGCCAAAAACATTCAGTACTTC
>-|TRBJ2-1|-|TRBV5-1|15
CASSVYDTTYNEQFF
TGCGCCAGCAGCGTCTATGATACAACCTACAATGAGCAGTTCTTC
>-|TRBJ1-1|few|TRBV6-5|16
CASSYTGHYLGTEAFF
TGTGCCAGCAGTTACACTGGACACTATCTGGGCACTGAAGCTTTCTTT
>-|TRBJ2-2|-|TRBV7-9|13
CASSFRSTGELFF
TGTGCCAGCAGCTTCCGGTCCACCGGGGAGCTGTTTTTT
>-|TRBJ2-7|few|TRBV5-1|14
CASSLPGTLYEQYF
TGCGCCAGCAGCTTACCCGGGACCCTCTACGAGCAGTACTTC
>-|TRBJ2-2|-|TRBV5-1|15
CASSLHRMDTGELFF
TGCGCCAGCAGCTTGCACAGGATGGACACCGGGGAGCTGTTTTTT
>-|TRBJ2-3|few|TRBV29-1|14
CSVVVDFSTDTQYF
TGCAGCGTTGTGGTTGACTTTAGCACAGATACGCAGTATTTT
>-|TRBJ1-5|few|TRBV15|13
CATSRGFNQPQHF
TGTGCCACCAGCAGAGGATTCAATCAGCCCCAGCATTTT
>TRBD2|TRBJ2-5|-|TRBV20-1|14
CSATRSGGQETQYF
TGCAGTGCTACTCGTTCCGGGGGGCAAGAGACCCAGTACTTC
>-|TRBJ2-3|many|TRBV20-1|13
CSARLGGTDTQYF
TGCAGTGCTAGACTAGGGGGCACAGATACGCAGTATTTT
>-|TRBJ2-3|-|TRBV7-8|16
CASSLYGGASTDTQYF
TGTGCCAGCAGCTTATATGGGGGAGCTAGCACAGATACGCAGTATTTT
>TRBD1|TRBJ2-5|-|TRBV5-1|14
CASSLTTGKETQYF
TGCGCCAGCAGCTTGACGACAGGGAAGGAGACCCAGTACTTC
>-|TRBJ2-1|few|TRBV27|18
CASSLLGQPIININEQFF
TGTGCCAGCAGTTTATTAGGACAGCCCATTATTAATATCAATGAGCAGTTCTTC
>TRBD2|TRBJ2-5|few|TRBV6-2/TRBV6-3|15
CASRGLAGYQETQYF
TGTGCCAGCAGGGGACTAGCGGGGTACCAAGAGACCCAGTACTTC
>-|TRBJ2-6|few|TRBV7-6|16
CASSLAAWTGANVLTF
TGTGCCAGCAGCTTAGCGGCGTGGACTGGGGCCAACGTCCTGACTTTC
>TRBD2|TRBJ2-7|few|TRBV20-1|15
CSAFGLAGGGYEQYF
TGCAGTGCTTTCGGACTAGCGGGGGGGGGCTACGAGCAGTACTTC
>-|TRBJ2-5|many|TRBV20-1|13
CSARANYQETQYF
TGCAGTGCTAGAGCGAACTACCAAGAGACCCAGTACTTC
>-|TRBJ1-4|many|TRBV2|10
CASSVEKLFF
TGTGCCAGCAGTGTTGAAAAACTGTTTTTT
>TRBD1|TRBJ1-6|-|TRBV4-3|16
CASSQVGRGLRSPLHF
TGCGCCAGCAGCCAAGTGGGCAGGGGGCTTCGGTCACCCCTCCACTTT
>-|TRBJ2-1|-|TRBV20-1|15
CSARDRRGPYNEQFF
TGCAGTGCTAGAGATAGGCGGGGCCCTTACAATGAGCAGTTCTTC
>TRBD1|TRBJ2-1|-|TRBV7-2|14
CASRKGQAYNEQFF
TGTGCCAGCAGAAAGGGACAGGCGTACAATGAGCAGTTCTTC
>-|TRBJ1-5|-|TRBV20-1|14
CSAYSDRDNQPQHF
TGCAGTGCTTATTCCGACCGAGACAATCAGCCCCAGCATTTT
>-|TRBJ2-1|many|TRBV20-1|14
CSAPTAGAGNEQFF
TGCAGTGCCCCAACCGCTGGGGCTGGCAATGAGCAGTTCTTC
>-|TRBJ2-1|-|TRBV30|12
CAWSVQGNEQFF
TGTGCCTGGAGTGTACAGGGCAATGAGCAGTTCTTC
>-|TRBJ1-3|-|TRBV20-1|16
CSAAPAGLIGGNTIYF
TGCAGTGCTGCCCCTGCCGGGCTCATAGGTGGAAACACCATATATTTT
>-|TRBJ1-2|-|TRBV5-4|14
CASSLDSLSSGYTF
TGTGCCAGCAGCTTGGACTCCTTAAGTAGTGGCTACACCTTC
>-|TRBJ1-2|-|TRBV30|11
CGLKPGAGYTF
TGCGGCCTGAAACCAGGGGCTGGCTACACCTTC
>TRBD1|TRBJ2-5|-|TRBV4-2|14
CASSQKTGGETQYF
TGTGCCAGCAGCCAAAAGACAGGGGGGGAGACCCAGTACTTC
>-|TRBJ2-3|many|TRBV5-1|13
CASSLTSSDTQYF
TGCGCCAGCAGCTTGACAAGCTCCGATACGCAGTATTTT
>TRBD1|TRBJ2-3|many|TRBV20-1|17
CSARYRMGTGPGDTQYF
TGCAGTGCTCGCTACCGCATGGGGACAGGCCCGGGGGATACGCAGTATTTT
>-|TRBJ2-1|many|TRBV20-1|12
CMGRSSYNEQFF
TGCATGGGGAGGAGCTCCTACAATGAGCAGTTCTTC
>TRBD1|TRBJ2-4|few|TRBV20-1|13
CSALGQGANIQYF
TGCAGTGCTCTCGGACAGGGAGCGAACATTCAGTACTTC
>-|TRBJ2-3|few|TRBV21-1|13
CASSKAPTDTQYF
TGTGCCAGCAGTAAAGCCCCCACAGATACGCAGTATTTT
>TRBD1|TRBJ1-1|few|TRBV20-1|14
CSAGGGQVNTEAFF
TGCAGTGCTGGGGGGGGACAGGTGAACACTGAAGCTTTCTTT
>TRBD2|TRBJ2-1|-|TRBV7-3|15
CASSLSGGWANEQFF
TGTGCCAGCAGCTTAAGCGGGGGGTGGGCGAATGAGCAGTTCTTC
>-|TRBJ2-2|few|TRBV6-1|14
CASSGSMNTGELFF
TGTGCCAGCAGTGGAAGTATGAACACCGGGGAGCTGTTTTTT
>-|TRBJ1-3|few|TRBV7-2|14
CASSRWTAGNTIYF
TGTGCCAGCAGCCGCTGGACAGCCGGAAACACCATATATTTT
>-|TRBJ2-1|few|TRBV20-1|12
CSAKGHTNEQFF
TGCAGTGCCAAAGGCCACACCAATGAGCAGTTCTTC
>-|TRBJ2-7|-|TRBV7-2|15
CASSAATVNFHEQYF
TGTGCCAGCAGCGCCGCCACGGTGAATTTCCACGAGCAGTACTTC
>TRBD2|TRBJ2-3|-|TRBV5-1|15
CASSFSGDGRDTQYF
TGCGCCAGCAGCTTTAGCGGGGACGGTAGGGATACGCAGTATTTT
>-|TRBJ1-2|few|TRBV5-5|14
CASSEKPFNYGYTF
TGTGCCAGCAGCGAGAAACCTTTTAACTATGGCTACACCTTC
>-|TRBJ1-5|-|TRBV4-3|16
CASSQGTRREGQPQQF
TGCGCCAGCAGCCAAGGGACTCGTCGCGAAGGTCAGCCCCAGCAGTTT
>TRBD1|TRBJ1-1|-|TRBV11-2|17
CASSPPSTGGVNTEAFF
TGTGCCAGCAGCCCCCCCTCGACAGGGGGAGTGAACACTGAAGCTTTCTTT
>-|TRBJ1-1|-|TRBV20-1|19
CSARGPGRRNFKMNTEAFF
TGCAGTGCTAGGGGCCCCGGGAGGCGGAATTTTAAAATGAACACTGAAGCTTTCTTT